The sequence of this T cell receptor beta chain was determined in a study of T-cell memory formation after mild COVID-19. TCRdb called the 5' RACE reads again in MiXCR, with one record for every CDR3 protein. The table has around 250,000 distinct CDR3 sequences, around 16% seen once. This clonotype was observed at least ten times. This CDR3 comprises 15 residues. Trimming at V came to 1 base and at J to 6 bases, leaving 5 bases not matched to a gene. Looked up from germline, CDR1 is LGHNA and CDR2 is YNFKEQ. This clonotype was sampled from a man aged 18 to 35 who had mild COVID-19 (a few samples of this study predate the infection). Cell type and time point are not known. This sequence joins TRBV4-2 and TRBJ2-2; 7 bases are a match to TRBD1. The sequencing input was PBMCs or a T cell subset sorted from them (not recorded which). Here the CDR3 reads CASSQGHRGAGELFF. The CDR3, as DNA: TGTGCCAGCAGCCAAGGTCACAGGGGCGCCGGGGAGCTGTTTTTT.